The clone carrying this TCR delta chain appeared a few times. A far larger clone is just one base off, so this is likely a read error. Other nucleotide sequences from this sample produce the same CDR3. TCRdb reanalyzed the reads using CATT. This repertoire shows 1,400 or so delta-chain clones, around 1% found once; its top ten account for approximately 19%. This entry is derived from a study of gamma-delta chains in newborns, infants, children. About the study: Innate gammadelta T cells reportedly expand polyclonally right after birth, driven by microbial exposure, per the title.

V was clipped by 3 bases and J by 5 bases, with 18 bases between them. Looked up from germline, CDR1 is GEAIGNYY and CDR2 is EKD. The CDR3 has 15 amino acids. The origin of this receptor is a child in good health. This chain connects TRDV2 to TRDJ1; D is ambiguous. The specimen sequenced was blood. This CDR3 reads CACDPLGPRTDKLIF. The CDR3 nucleotides are TGTGCCTGTGACCCTCTTGGGCCGAGGACTGATAAACTCATCTTT.